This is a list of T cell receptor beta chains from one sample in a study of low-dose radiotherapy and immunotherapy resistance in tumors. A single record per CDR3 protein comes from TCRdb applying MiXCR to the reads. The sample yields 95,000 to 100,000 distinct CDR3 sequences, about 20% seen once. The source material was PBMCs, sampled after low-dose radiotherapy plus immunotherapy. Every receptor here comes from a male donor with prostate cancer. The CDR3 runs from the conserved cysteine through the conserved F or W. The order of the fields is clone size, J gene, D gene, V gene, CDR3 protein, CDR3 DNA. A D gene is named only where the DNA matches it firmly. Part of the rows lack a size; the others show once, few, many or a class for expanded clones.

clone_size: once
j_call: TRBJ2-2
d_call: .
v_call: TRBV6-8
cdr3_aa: CASSPGANTGELFF
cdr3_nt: TGTGCCAGCAGTCCCGGGGCCAACACCGGGGAGCTGTTTTTT

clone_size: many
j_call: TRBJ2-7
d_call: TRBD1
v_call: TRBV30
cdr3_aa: CAWSVEGAPYEQYF
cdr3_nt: TGTGCCTGGAGTGTTGAGGGGGCTCCTTACGAGCAGTACTTC

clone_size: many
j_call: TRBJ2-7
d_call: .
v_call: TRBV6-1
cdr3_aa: CASSEAYRVSSYEQYF
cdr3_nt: TGTGCCAGCAGTGAAGCTTATCGAGTTTCCTCCTACGAGCAGTACTTC

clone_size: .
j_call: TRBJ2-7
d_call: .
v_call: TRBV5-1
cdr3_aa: CASSPGRPSEQYF
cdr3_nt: TGCGCCAGCAGCCCTGGCAGGCCGTCCGAGCAGTACTTC

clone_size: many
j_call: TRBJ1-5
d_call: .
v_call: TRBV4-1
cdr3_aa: CASSQGPAIAFNQPQHF
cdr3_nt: TGCGCCAGCAGCCAAGGACCAGCCATCGCTTTCAATCAGCCCCAGCATTTT

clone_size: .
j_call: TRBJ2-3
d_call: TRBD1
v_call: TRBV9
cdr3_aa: CASSVVQGGTDTQYF
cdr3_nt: TGTGCCAGCAGCGTAGTTCAGGGGGGCACAGATACGCAGTATTTT

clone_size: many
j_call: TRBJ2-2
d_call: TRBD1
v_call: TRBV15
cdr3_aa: CATSRPPGQGATGELFF
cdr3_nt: TGTGCCACCAGCAGACCTCCGGGACAGGGGGCCACCGGGGAGCTGTTTTTT

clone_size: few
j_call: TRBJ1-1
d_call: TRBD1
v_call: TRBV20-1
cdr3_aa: CSARGEGQGASLHTEAFF
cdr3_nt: TGCAGTGCTAGGGGGGAGGGACAGGGGGCGAGTCTCCACACTGAAGCTTTCTTT

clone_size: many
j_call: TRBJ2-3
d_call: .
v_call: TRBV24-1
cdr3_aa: CATSDPGDTQYF
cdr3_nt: TGTGCCACCAGTGATCCCGGGGATACGCAGTATTTT

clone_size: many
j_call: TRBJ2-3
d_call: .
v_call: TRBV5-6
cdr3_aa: CASSPRRGWADTQYF
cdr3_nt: TGTGCCAGCAGCCCCCGGCGGGGCTGGGCAGATACGCAGTATTTT